This T cell receptor (beta chain) was obtained from a study of OX40 agonist ivuxolimab in advanced cancers. Study observations and caveats: People who partly responded at 0.1-3.0 mg/kg had some of the least clonal expansion seen. Dose levels from 0.1 to 3.0 mg/kg saw CD4+ and CD8+ blood T cells expand clonally by week 6.

About this clone itself: The antigen is not known.

With autoimmune disease history or systemic immunosuppression, patients were excluded. The assay was immunoSEQ multiplex PCR, and TCRdb's table has in-frame clones only and misses some. The sample shows more than 50,000 clones, 65% to 90% of them seen only once. V dropped 6 bases and J dropped 2 bases, with 23 bases sitting between them. Looked up from germline, CDR1 is MDHEN and CDR2 is SYDVKM. The CDR3 consists of 17 residues. The sample consisted of CD4+ or CD8+ T cells sorted from blood, taken in a trial of the OX40 agonist ivuxolimab. This sequence was found in an adult with an advanced solid tumor such as melanoma, head and neck, liver or kidney cancer. The J gene is TRBJ2-7, the V gene TRBV28; D is perhaps TRBD1 (6 bases). Here the CDR3 reads CASRGAGFKSLTYEQYF. In DNA, the CDR3 is TGTGCCAGCAGGGGGGCCGGGTTTAAGTCCCTCACCTACGAGCAGTACTTC.